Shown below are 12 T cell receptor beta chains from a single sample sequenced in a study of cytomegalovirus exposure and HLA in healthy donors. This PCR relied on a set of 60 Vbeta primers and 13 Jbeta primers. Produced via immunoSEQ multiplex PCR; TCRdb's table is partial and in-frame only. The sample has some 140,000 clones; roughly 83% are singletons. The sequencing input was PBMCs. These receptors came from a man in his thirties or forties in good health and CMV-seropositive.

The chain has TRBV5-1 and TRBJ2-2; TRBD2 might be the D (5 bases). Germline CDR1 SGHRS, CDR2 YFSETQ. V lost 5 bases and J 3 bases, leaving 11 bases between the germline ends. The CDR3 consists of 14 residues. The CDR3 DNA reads TGCGCCAGCAGGGAGGCGCTGGACACCGGGGAGCTGTTTTTT. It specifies CASREALDTGELFF.

DNA of the CDR3: TGTGCCAGCAGGGACAGGGGTCTTGAAGCTTTCTTT. This encodes CASRDRGLEAFF. The chain joins TRBV2 to TRBJ1-1; 9 bases agree with TRBD1. Germline V lookup: CDR1 SNHLY, CDR2 FYNNEI. The J segment lost 7 bases and the V segment lost 6 bases, leaving 3 bases of the junction unmatched. This CDR3 contains 12 residues.

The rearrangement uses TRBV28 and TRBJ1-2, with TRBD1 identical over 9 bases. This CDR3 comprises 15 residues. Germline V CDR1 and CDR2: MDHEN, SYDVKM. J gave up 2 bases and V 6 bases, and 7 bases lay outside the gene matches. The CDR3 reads CASSRTGAGNYGYTF. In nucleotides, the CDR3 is TGTGCCAGCAGCAGGACAGGGGCTGGGAACTATGGCTACACCTTC.

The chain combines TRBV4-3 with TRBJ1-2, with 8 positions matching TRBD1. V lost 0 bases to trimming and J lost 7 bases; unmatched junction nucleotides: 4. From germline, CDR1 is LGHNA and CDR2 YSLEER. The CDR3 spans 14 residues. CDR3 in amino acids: CASSQDSTGAGYTF. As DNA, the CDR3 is TGCGCCAGCAGCCAAGATTCGACAGGGGCTGGCTACACCTTC.

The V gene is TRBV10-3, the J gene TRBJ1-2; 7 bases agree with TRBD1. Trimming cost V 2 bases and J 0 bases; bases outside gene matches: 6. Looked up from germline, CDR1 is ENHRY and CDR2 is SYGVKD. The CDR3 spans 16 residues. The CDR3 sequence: CAISEVGTDTNYGYTF. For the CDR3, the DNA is TGTGCCATCAGTGAGGTAGGGACAGACACTAACTATGGCTACACCTTC.

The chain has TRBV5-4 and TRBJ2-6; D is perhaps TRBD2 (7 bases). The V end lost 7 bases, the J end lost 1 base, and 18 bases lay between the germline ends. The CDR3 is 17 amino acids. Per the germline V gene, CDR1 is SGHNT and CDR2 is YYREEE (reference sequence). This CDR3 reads CASWGLGGGSGANVLTF. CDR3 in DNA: TGTGCCAGCTGGGGGTTAGGGGGGGGGTCTGGGGCCAACGTCCTGACTTTC.

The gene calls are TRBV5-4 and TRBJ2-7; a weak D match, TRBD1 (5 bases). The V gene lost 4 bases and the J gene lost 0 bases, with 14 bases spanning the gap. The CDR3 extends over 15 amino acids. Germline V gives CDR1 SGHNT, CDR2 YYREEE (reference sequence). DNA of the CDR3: TGTGCCAGCAGCCGCCCAGACAGCCCCTCCTACGAGCAGTACTTC. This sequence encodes CASSRPDSPSYEQYF.

The DNA of the CDR3 is TGTGCCAGCAGCATTCTTGGCCCTGGGGCCAACGTCCTGACTTTC. Translation: CASSILGPGANVLTF. V usage is TRBV7-2 and J usage is TRBJ2-6; the D is unclear. CDR3 size: 15 residues. Germline loops: CDR1 SGHTA, CDR2 FQGNSA. The V end lost 5 bases, the J end lost 2 bases, and 10 bases lay between the germline ends. The full variable domain, rest sourced from reference TRBV7-2 and TRBJ2-6, is GAGVSQSPSNKVTEKGKDVELRCDPISGHTALYWYRQSLGQGLEFLIYFQGNSAPDKSGLPSDRFSAERTGGSVSTLTIQRTQQEDSAVYLCASSILGPGANVLTFGAGSRLTVL.

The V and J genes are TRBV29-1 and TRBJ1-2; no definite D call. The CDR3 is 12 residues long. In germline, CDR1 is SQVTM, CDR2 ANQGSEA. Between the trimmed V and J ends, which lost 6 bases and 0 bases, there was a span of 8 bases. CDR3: CSVVTPNYGYTF. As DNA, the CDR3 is TGCAGCGTCGTCACACCTAACTATGGCTACACCTTC.

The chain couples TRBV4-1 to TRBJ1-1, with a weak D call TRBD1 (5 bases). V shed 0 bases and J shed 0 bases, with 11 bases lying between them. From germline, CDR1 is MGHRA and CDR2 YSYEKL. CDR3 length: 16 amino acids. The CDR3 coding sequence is TGCGCCAGCAGCCAAGATGTCTGGGGCATGAACACTGAAGCTTTCTTT. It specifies CASSQDVWGMNTEAFF.

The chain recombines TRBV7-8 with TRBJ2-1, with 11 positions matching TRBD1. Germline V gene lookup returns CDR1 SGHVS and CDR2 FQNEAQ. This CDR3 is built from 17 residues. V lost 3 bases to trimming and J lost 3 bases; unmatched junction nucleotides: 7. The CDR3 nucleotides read TGTGCCAGCAGCTTGTCCCCCGGGACAGGGGGCTACAATGAGCAGTTCTTC. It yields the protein CASSLSPGTGGYNEQFF.

CDR3 amino acids: CASSLGREPDTQYF. Here the CDR3 DNA reads TGCGCCAGCAGCTTGGGGCGGGAACCAGATACGCAGTATTTT. This chain uses TRBV5-1 with TRBJ2-3; possible D gene TRBD2, 6 bases. Trimming removed 0 bases at V and 4 bases at J, with 9 bases between. The CDR3 contains 14 residues. Per the germline V gene, CDR1 is SGHRS and CDR2 is YFSETQ.